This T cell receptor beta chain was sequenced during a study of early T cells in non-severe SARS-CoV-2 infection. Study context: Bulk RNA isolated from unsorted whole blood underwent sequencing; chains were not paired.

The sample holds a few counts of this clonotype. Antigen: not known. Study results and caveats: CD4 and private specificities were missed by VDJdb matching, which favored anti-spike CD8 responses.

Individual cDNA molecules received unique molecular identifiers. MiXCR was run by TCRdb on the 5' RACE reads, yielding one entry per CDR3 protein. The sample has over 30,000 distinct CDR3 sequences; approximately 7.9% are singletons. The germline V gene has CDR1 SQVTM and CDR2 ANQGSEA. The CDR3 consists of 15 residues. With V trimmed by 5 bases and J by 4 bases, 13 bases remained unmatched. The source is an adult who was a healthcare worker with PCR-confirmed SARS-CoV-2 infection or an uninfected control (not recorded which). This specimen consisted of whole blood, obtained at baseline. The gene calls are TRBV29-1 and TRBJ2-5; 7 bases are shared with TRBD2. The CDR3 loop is CSVRSSGREGETQYF. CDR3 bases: TGCAGCGTTCGATCCTCGGGGAGGGAAGGAGAGACCCAGTACTTC. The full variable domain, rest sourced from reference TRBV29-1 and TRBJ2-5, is SAVISQKPSRDICQRGTSLTIQCQVDSQVTMMFWYRQQPGQSLTLIATANQGSEATYESGFVIDKFPISRPNLTFSTLTVSNMSPEDSSIYLCSVRSSGREGETQYFGPGTRLLVL.